Each of the 25 T cell receptor beta chains below was sequenced from the same sample in a study of early T cells in non-severe SARS-CoV-2 infection. TCRdb used MiXCR to reprocess the 5' RACE reads, holding one entry per CDR3 protein. The sample yields 25,000 to 30,000 distinct CDR3 sequences, roughly a tenth seen once. Specimen: whole blood. All receptors come from an adult who was a healthcare worker with PCR-confirmed SARS-CoV-2 infection or an uninfected control (not recorded which).

Many counts were recorded for this clonotype. This chain connects TRBV7-3 to TRBJ2-4; D is ambiguous. The CDR3 covers 12 residues. Germline-derived CDR1 and CDR2 are SGHTA and FQGTGA. V shed 3 bases and J shed 7 bases, with 7 bases lying between them. The CDR3 DNA reads as TGTGCCAGCAGCTTGACCGGGAACATTCAGTACTTC. Amino acid sequence: CASSLTGNIQYF. The complete variable domain, with remaining parts taken from reference TRBV7-3 and TRBJ2-4, reads GAGVSQTPSNKVTEKGKYVELRCDPISGHTALYWYRQSLGQGPEFLIYFQGTGAADDSGLPNDRFFAVRPEGSVSTLKIQRTERGDSAVYLCASSLTGNIQYFGAGTRLSVL.

This clonotype has at least ten counts. The chain has TRBV6-6 and TRBJ1-1, with 9 bases identical to TRBD1. The CDR3 spans 16 residues. Looked up from germline, CDR1 is MNHNY and CDR2 is SVGAGI (reference sequence). V shed 3 bases, J shed 3 bases, and the junction held 8 bases outside the gene matches. CDR3 nucleotide sequence: TGTGCCAGCAGTTATTCCTACAGGGGGCGAGACACTGAAGCTTTCTTT. Translating it yields CASSYSYRGRDTEAFF.

This clonotype was counted only a few times. The chain recombines TRBV6-5 with TRBJ2-3; D call uncertain. V lost 6 bases and J 5 bases, leaving 12 bases between the germline ends. Germline loops: CDR1 MNHEY, CDR2 SVGAGI. There are 13 residues in the CDR3. The CDR3: CASSPSRRDTQYF. The CDR3 DNA follows: TGTGCCAGCAGCCCCTCAAGAAGAGATACGCAGTATTTT.

This clonotype was observed once. J is TRBJ2-7 and V is TRBV10-3; a possible D gene is TRBD1 (5 bases). The CDR3 covers 12 residues. V lost 8 bases, J lost 2 bases, and 10 bases lay in between. Germline-derived CDR1 and CDR2 are ENHRY and SYGVKD. In nucleotides, the CDR3 is TGTGCCATCGCAGGGATCGCCTACGAGCAGTACTTC. Translating gives CAIAGIAYEQYF.

The sample holds many counts of this clonotype. J is TRBJ2-7 and V is TRBV5-1; 7 nucleotides match TRBD1. Germline V gene data show CDR1 as SGHRS and CDR2 as YFSETQ. CDR3 length equals 13 residues. V gave up 5 bases and J gave up 3 bases; unmatched junction bases: 5. CDR3 sequence: CASRRDSYYEQYF. CDR3 DNA sequence: TGCGCCAGCAGACGGGACAGCTACTACGAGCAGTACTTC.

The chain uses TRBV3-1 and TRBJ2-1, with D perhaps matching TRBD1 (9 bases). V was cut by 1 base and J by 6 bases, with 19 bases left in between. CDR3 length: 17 amino acids. Germline V CDR1 and CDR2: LGHDT, YNNKEL (reference sequence). The DNA of the CDR3 is TGTGCCAGCAGCCAAGTCTTAGCGGGACAGGGCCTCAATGAGCAGTTCTTC. This encodes CASSQVLAGQGLNEQFF.

This clonotype was recorded many times. The chain recombines TRBV20-1 with TRBJ2-7; 8 positions agree with TRBD1. The length of the CDR3 is 16 residues. Unmatched junction bases numbered 12, after V lost 3 bases and J lost 2 bases. CDR1 and CDR2 from the germline V gene are DFQATT and SNEGSKA (reference sequence). The CDR3 is CSASPNLGTGAYEQYF. Written as DNA, the CDR3 is TGCAGTGCTAGCCCTAACCTCGGGACAGGAGCCTACGAGCAGTACTTC.

The chain couples TRBV3-1 to TRBJ1-3; TRBD1 might be the D (5 bases). The ends were cut back, 2 bases at V and 4 bases at J, with 18 bases in the middle. This CDR3 spans 17 amino acids. Germline values: CDR1 LGHDT, CDR2 YNNKEL (reference sequence). The CDR3 region is CASSQTGQPTRGNTIYF. CDR3 DNA sequence: TGTGCCAGCAGCCAAACGGGGCAGCCAACGAGGGGAAACACCATATATTTT.

This rearrangement joins TRBV28 to TRBJ2-7; TRBD1 matches at 7 bases. Germline V gives CDR1 MDHEN, CDR2 SYDVKM. CDR3 length: 16 residues. Germline trimming cut 5 bases from V and 0 bases from J; bases unmatched to any gene: 10. The CDR3: CASSAVTTGSSYEQYF. As DNA, the CDR3 is TGTGCCAGCAGTGCAGTCACGACAGGGAGCTCCTACGAGCAGTACTTC.

This clonotype was counted ten times or more. CDR3 residues: CASSPGAGAYEQYF. CDR3 in DNA: TGTGCCAGCAGCCCGGGTGCCGGGGCCTACGAGCAGTACTTC. This chain links TRBV5-4 with TRBJ2-7, with D possibly being TRBD2 (5 bases). The CDR3 has 14 residues. Germline CDR1 reads SGHNT; CDR2 reads YYREEE (reference sequence). The germline V and J ends were trimmed by 4 bases and 2 bases, with 13 bases remaining between them.

This clonotype was counted only a few times. The V call is TRBV5-1, the J call TRBJ2-3; 11 bases agree with TRBD2. Germline CDR1 and CDR2: SGHRS and YFSETQ. This CDR3 has 16 residues. V shed 3 bases and J 3 bases; nucleotides not matched to a gene: 6. This chain's CDR3 is CASSSLLAGGTDTQYF. As DNA, the CDR3 is TGCGCCAGCAGCTCACTCCTAGCGGGGGGAACAGATACGCAGTATTTT.

Many counts were recorded for this clonotype. The chain combines TRBV2 with TRBJ1-5; D is unresolved. In germline, CDR1 is SNHLY, CDR2 FYNNEI. Trimming stripped 0 bases from V and 6 bases from J, with 6 bases between. The CDR3 consists of 13 residues. The CDR3 DNA reads TGTGCCAGCAGTGAAGCGCTTCTTCAGCCCCAGCATTTT. This translates into CASSEALLQPQHF.

A single count supports this clonotype. One base away lies a much larger clone, so this may be a sequencing read error. V and J are TRBV2 and TRBJ1-1; D remains ambiguous. V shed 2 bases and J shed 3 bases, with 10 bases lying between them. The CDR3 contains 14 residues. Germline V gene lookup returns CDR1 SNHLY and CDR2 FYNNEI. For the CDR3, the DNA is TGTGCCAGCAGTGAACCAGTGGGATACACTGAAGCTTTCTTT. This sequence encodes CASSEPVGYTEAFF.

Of note for this clonotype: One end of the junction does not line up with germline, which may come from a read error. V gene TRBV6-2 or TRBV6-3 combines with J gene TRBJ2-7; 8 bases match TRBD1. The CDR3 has 13 amino acids. Germline V lookup: CDR1 MNHEY, CDR2 SVGEGT. The CDR3 DNA is TGTGCCAGCAGTTGGGTCCTGCCGGGACAGGATCACTTC. It is translated as CASSWVLPGQDHF.

This clonotype was counted many times. The chain employs TRBV27 and TRBJ2-2, with no clear D. Trimming cost V 5 bases and J 3 bases, with 13 bases left between them. This CDR3 has 15 amino acids. Germline CDR1 reads MNHEY; CDR2 reads SMNVEV (reference sequence). The CDR3 DNA is TGTGCCAGCAGTCAACGCTACACTCACACCGGGGAGCTGTTTTTT. Its translation is CASSQRYTHTGELFF.

The chain joins TRBV9 to TRBJ1-1; D uncertain. Looked up from germline, CDR1 is SGDLS and CDR2 is YYNGEE. The CDR3 has 14 residues. V lost 3 bases to trimming and J lost 2 bases, with 11 bases between them. CDR3 coding DNA: TGTGCCAGCAGCGAGAGGTACGGTAACACTGAAGCTTTCTTT. Its protein product is CASSERYGNTEAFF.

The chain links TRBV11-2 to TRBJ1-1; the D gene is possibly TRBD1 (6 bases). V was shortened by 4 bases and J by 1 base, with 16 bases between the two germline ends. The germline V gene encodes CDR1 SGHAT and CDR2 FQNNGV. This CDR3 has 16 amino acids. This CDR3 reads CASSSSSGVRNTEAFF. The CDR3 DNA sequence: TGTGCCAGCAGCTCTTCTTCAGGGGTGAGGAACACTGAAGCTTTCTTT.

This clonotype was recorded many times. The chain uses TRBV28 and TRBJ2-1; 8 bases agree with TRBD2. V dropped 5 bases and J dropped 7; count of bases not matched to a gene: 10. Germline CDR1 reads MDHEN; CDR2 reads SYDVKM. The CDR3 covers 15 residues. This chain's CDR3 is CASSTTPGLVNEQFF. CDR3 sequence (DNA): TGTGCCAGCAGTACCACCCCGGGACTAGTAAATGAGCAGTTCTTC. Filled out from reference TRBV28 and TRBJ2-1, the complete variable domain reads DVKVTQSSRYLVKRTGEKVFLECVQDMDHENMFWYRQDPGLGLRLIYFSYDVKMKEKGDIPEGYSVSREKKERFSLILESASTNQTSMYLCASSTTPGLVNEQFFGPGTRLTVL.

This chain links TRBV5-1 with TRBJ1-2; D might be TRBD1 (6 bases). The CDR3 covers 12 residues. In germline, CDR1 is SGHRS, CDR2 YFSETQ. V lost 4 bases and J lost 5, with 9 bases in between. The CDR3 spells CASSKDRYGYTF. Here the CDR3 DNA reads TGCGCCAGCAGCAAGGACAGATATGGCTACACCTTC.

This clonotype was counted many times. V is TRBV7-9 and J is TRBJ1-1, with no clear D. Trimming left V 5 bases short and J 4 bases short, with 14 bases between. This CDR3 has 14 amino acids. CDR1 and CDR2 (germline): SEHNR, FQNEAQ (reference sequence). The DNA of the CDR3 is TGTGCCAGCAGCCCAGCTCTGGGATCCACTGAAGCTTTCTTT. Residues: CASSPALGSTEAFF.

This clonotype was seen repeatedly, ten times or more. This CDR3 is CASSPPVRLVNEQFF. The DNA for the CDR3 is TGTGCCAGCTCACCACCCGTTAGACTAGTCAATGAGCAGTTCTTC. The rearrangement joins TRBV18 to TRBJ2-1, with D possibly matching TRBD2 (6 bases). The germline V gene has CDR1 KGHSH and CDR2 LQKENI. This CDR3 is built from 15 residues. Trimming left V 0 bases short and J 6 bases short, with 12 bases between. The whole variable domain, filled in from reference TRBV18 and TRBJ2-1, reads NAGVMQNPRHLVRRRGQEARLRCSPMKGHSHVYWYRQLPEEGLKFMVYLQKENIIDESGMPKERFSAEFPKEGPSILRIQQVVRGDSAAYFCASSPPVRLVNEQFFGPGTRLTVL.

This clonotype was counted at least ten times. The rearrangement uses TRBV7-6 and TRBJ1-3; D call uncertain. The germline V gene encodes CDR1 SGHVS and CDR2 FNYEAQ. CDR3 length equals 14 residues. Trimming left V 5 bases short and J 0 bases short, with 8 bases between. CDR3 residues: CASSLVGSGNTIYF. The CDR3 nucleotides read TGTGCCAGCAGCCTAGTTGGCTCTGGAAACACCATATATTTT. Full variable domain (missing parts from reference TRBV7-6 and TRBJ1-3): GAGVSQSPRYKVTKRGQDVALRCDPISGHVSLYWYRQALGQGPEFLTYFNYEAQQDKSGLPNDRFSAERPEGSISTLTIQRTEQRDSAMYRCASSLVGSGNTIYFGEGSWLTVV.

This chain uses TRBV27 with TRBJ2-2; D gene uncertain. The V end was cut by 0 bases, the J end by 7 bases, with 6 bases between. Germline CDR1 MNHEY, CDR2 SMNVEV (reference sequence). CDR3 length equals 13 residues. CDR3 nucleotides: TGTGCCAGCAGTTTATCCCAGGACGGGGAGCTGTTTTTT. It yields the protein CASSLSQDGELFF.

The gene calls are TRBV7-6 and TRBJ1-6; D not resolved. Trimming took 0 bases from V and 7 from J, leaving 10 bases between them. This CDR3 has 15 amino acids. In germline, CDR1 is SGHVS, CDR2 FNYEAQ. In DNA form, the CDR3 reads TGTGCCAGCAGCTTAGCGGCACCGGGCAATTCACCCCTCCACTTT. It encodes CASSLAAPGNSPLHF.

In its sample, this clonotype was seen a few times. The gene calls are TRBV29-1 and TRBJ2-4; D is uncertain. Trimming took off 6 bases at V and 0 bases at J, with 9 bases between the two ends. The CDR3 runs to 13 residues. The V gene's germline CDR1 is SQVTM and CDR2 ANQGSEA. CDR3: CSVRLLAKNIQYF. CDR3 coding DNA: TGCAGCGTCAGGCTACTAGCCAAAAACATTCAGTACTTC.